The T cell receptor (beta chain) described here comes from a study of vaccination and CD4 T cells after COVID-19. The treatment is: roughly 10-day PBMC culture with coronavirus spike peptide pools or control peptides (ViraFEST assay). The study sequenced cultured CD4+ T cell DNA using the Oncomine TCR Beta short-read assay. Genomic DNA was taken out of cultured CD4+ T cells by extraction. TCRdb called the PCR reads again in MiXCR, with one record for every CDR3 protein. The table shows roughly 15,000 distinct CDR3 sequences, with around 55% occurring only once. Germline V gives CDR1 SGHTS, CDR2 YDEGEE. Between the trimmed V and J ends, which lost 0 bases and 0 bases, there was a span of 16 bases. This CDR3 comprises 18 residues. Turning to this clonotype: No antigen is known for it.

The receptor was derived from a human donor who had recovered from COVID-19. Sequenced sample: CD4+ T cells from blood, cultured in vitro. The chain combines TRBV5-8 with TRBJ2-1, with D possibly matching TRBD2 (6 bases). This CDR3 reads CASSLDLLARSSYNEQFF. CDR3 DNA: TGTGCCAGCAGCTTGGATCTACTAGCCCGCAGCTCCTACAATGAGCAGTTCTTC.